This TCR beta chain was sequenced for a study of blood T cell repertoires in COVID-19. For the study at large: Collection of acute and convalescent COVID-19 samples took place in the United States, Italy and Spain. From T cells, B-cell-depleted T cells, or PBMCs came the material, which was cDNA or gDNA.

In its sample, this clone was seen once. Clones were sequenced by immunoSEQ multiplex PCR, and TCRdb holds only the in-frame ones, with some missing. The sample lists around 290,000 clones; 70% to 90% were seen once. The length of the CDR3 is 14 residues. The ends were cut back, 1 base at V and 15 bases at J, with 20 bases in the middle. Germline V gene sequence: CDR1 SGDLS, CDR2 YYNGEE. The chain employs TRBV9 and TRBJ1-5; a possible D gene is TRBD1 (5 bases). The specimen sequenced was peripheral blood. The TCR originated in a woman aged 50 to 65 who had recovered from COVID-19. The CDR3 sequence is CASSVRTPQAKRHF. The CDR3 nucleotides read TGTGCCAGCAGCGTACGGACACCGCAAGCGAAAAGGCATTTT.